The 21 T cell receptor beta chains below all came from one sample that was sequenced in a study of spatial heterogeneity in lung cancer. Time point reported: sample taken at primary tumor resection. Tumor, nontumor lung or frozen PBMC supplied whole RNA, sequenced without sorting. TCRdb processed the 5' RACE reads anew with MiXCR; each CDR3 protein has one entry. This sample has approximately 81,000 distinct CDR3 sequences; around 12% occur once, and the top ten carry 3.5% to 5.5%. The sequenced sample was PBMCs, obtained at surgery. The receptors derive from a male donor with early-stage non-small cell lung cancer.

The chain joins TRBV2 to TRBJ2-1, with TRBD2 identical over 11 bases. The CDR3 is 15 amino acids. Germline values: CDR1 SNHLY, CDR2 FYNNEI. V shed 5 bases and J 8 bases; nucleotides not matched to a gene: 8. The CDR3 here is CASSLGLAGRHEQFF. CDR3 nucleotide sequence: TGTGCCAGCAGTCTCGGACTAGCGGGCCGGCATGAGCAGTTCTTC.

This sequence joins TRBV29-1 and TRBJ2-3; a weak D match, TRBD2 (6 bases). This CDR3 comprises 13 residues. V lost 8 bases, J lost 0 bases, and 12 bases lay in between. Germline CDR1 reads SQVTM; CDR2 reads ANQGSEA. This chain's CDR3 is CSFVGTSTDTQYF. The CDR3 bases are TGCAGCTTCGTAGGGACTAGCACAGATACGCAGTATTTT.

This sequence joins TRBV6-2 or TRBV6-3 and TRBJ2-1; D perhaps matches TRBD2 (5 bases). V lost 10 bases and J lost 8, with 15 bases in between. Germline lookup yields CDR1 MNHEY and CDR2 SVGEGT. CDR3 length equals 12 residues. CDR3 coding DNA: TGTGCCATCGGACTTACAGTCGATGAGCAGTTCTTC. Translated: CAIGLTVDEQFF.

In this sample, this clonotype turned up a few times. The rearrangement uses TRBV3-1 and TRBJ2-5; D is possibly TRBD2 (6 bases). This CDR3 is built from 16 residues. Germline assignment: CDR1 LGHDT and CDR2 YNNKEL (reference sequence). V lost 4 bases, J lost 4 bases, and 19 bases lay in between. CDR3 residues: CASSPLGRRAGETQYF. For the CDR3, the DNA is TGTGCCAGCAGCCCTCTCGGACGGAGGGCCGGAGAGACCCAGTACTTC.

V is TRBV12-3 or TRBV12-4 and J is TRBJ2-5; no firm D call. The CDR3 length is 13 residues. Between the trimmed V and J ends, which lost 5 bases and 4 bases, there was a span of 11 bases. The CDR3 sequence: CASSPTTPETQYF. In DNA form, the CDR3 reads TGTGCCAGCAGTCCAACGACTCCAGAGACCCAGTACTTC.

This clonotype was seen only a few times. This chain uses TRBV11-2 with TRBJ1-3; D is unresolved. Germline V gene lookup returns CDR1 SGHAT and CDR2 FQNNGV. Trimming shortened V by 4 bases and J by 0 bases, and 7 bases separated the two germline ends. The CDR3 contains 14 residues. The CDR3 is CASSSSFSGNTIYF. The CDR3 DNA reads TGTGCCAGCAGCTCTTCCTTCTCTGGAAACACCATATATTTT.

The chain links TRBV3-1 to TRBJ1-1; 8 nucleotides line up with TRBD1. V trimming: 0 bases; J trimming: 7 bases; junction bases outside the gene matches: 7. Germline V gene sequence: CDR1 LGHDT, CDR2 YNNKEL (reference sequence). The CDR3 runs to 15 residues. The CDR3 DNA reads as TGTGCCAGCAGCCAAGATGGAGACAGGGGTAATGAAGCTTTCTTT. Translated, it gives CASSQDGDRGNEAFF.

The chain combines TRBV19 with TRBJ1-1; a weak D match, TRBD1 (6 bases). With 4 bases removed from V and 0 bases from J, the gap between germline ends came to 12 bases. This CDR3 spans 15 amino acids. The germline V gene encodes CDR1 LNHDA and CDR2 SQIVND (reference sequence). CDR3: CASSRGPNLNTEAFF. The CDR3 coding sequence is TGTGCCAGTAGTAGGGGGCCTAATTTGAACACTGAAGCTTTCTTT.

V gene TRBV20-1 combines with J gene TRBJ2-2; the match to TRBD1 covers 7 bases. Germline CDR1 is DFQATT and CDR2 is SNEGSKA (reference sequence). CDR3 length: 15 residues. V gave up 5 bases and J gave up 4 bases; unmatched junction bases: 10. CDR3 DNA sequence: TGCAGTGCTGAAGACAGGGAGTTTGCCACCGGGGAGCTGTTTTTT. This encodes CSAEDREFATGELFF.

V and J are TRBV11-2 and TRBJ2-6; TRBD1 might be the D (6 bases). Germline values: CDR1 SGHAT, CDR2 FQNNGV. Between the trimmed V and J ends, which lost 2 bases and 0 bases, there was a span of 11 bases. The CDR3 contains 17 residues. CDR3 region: CASSLWGPPSGANVLTF. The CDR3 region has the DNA TGTGCCAGCAGCTTATGGGGGCCCCCCTCTGGGGCCAACGTCCTGACTTTC.

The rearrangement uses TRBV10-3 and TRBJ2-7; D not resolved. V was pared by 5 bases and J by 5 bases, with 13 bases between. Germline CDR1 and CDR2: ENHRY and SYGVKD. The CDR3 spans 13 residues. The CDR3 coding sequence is TGTGCCATCAGTACATATGGCCTAAACGAGCAGTACTTC. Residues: CAISTYGLNEQYF.

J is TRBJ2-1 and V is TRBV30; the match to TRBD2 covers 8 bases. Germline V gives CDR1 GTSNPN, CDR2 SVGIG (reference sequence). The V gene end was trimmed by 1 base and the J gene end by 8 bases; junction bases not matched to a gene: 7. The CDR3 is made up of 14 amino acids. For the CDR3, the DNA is TGTGCCTGGAGTGGGGGACTAGGGGTTGATGAGCAGTTCTTC. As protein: CAWSGGLGVDEQFF.

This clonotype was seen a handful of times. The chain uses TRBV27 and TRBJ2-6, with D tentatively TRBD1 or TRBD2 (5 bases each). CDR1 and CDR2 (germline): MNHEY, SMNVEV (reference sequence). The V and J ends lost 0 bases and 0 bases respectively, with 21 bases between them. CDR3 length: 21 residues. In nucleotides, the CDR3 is TGTGCCAGCAGTTTATCGGCTAACCGGGGACCGAGATTCTCTGGGGCCAACGTCCTGACTTTC. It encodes CASSLSANRGPRFSGANVLTF. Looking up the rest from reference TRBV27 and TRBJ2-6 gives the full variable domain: EAQVTQNPRYLITVTGKKLTVTCSQNMNHEYMSWYRQDPGLGLRQIYYSMNVEVTDKGDVPEGYKVSRKEKRNFPLILESPSPNQTSLYFCASSLSANRGPRFSGANVLTFGAGSRLTVL.

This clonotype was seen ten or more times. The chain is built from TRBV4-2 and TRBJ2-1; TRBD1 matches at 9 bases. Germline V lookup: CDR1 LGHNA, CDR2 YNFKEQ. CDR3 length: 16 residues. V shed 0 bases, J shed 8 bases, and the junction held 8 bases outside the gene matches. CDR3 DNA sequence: TGTGCCAGCAGCCAAGATCCGGGACAGGGAGGGGATGAGCAGTTCTTC. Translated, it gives CASSQDPGQGGDEQFF.

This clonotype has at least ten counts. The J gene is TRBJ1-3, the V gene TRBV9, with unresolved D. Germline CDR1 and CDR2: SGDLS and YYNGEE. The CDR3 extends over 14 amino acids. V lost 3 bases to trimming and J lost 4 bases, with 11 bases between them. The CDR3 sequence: CASSGALWGNTIYF. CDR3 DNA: TGTGCCAGCAGCGGAGCCCTTTGGGGAAACACCATATATTTT.

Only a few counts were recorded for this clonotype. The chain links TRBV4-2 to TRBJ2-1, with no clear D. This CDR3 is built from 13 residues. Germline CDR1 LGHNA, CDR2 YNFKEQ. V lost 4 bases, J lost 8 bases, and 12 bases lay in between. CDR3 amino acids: CASSPIVRDEQFF. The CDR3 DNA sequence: TGTGCCAGCAGCCCTATTGTTAGAGATGAGCAGTTCTTC.

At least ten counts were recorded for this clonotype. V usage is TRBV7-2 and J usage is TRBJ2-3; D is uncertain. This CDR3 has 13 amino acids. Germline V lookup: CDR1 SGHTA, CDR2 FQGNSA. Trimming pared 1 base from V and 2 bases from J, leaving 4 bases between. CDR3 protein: CASSLGDTDTQYF. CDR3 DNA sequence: TGTGCCAGCAGCTTAGGAGACACAGATACGCAGTATTTT.

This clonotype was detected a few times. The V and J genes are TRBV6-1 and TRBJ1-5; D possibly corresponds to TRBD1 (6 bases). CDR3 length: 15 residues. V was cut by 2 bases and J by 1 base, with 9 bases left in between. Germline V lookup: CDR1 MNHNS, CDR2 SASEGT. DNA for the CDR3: TGTGCCAGCAGTGAATTGGGGGGCAGCAATCAGCCCCAGCATTTT. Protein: CASSELGGSNQPQHF.

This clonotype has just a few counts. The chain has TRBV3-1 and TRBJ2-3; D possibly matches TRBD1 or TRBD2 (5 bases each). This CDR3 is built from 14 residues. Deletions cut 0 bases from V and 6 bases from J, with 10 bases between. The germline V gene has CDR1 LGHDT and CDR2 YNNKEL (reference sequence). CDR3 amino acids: CASSQDLRGDTQYF. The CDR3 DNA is TGTGCCAGCAGCCAAGACTTACGGGGCGATACGCAGTATTTT.

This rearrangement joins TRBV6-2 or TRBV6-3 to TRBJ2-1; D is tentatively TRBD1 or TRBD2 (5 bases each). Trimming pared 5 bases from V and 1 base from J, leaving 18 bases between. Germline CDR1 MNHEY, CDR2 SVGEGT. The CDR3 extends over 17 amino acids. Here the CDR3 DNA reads TGTGCCAGCAGTCCCCCAGGGAGTCGGACGTCCTACAATGAGCAGTTCTTC. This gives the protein CASSPPGSRTSYNEQFF.

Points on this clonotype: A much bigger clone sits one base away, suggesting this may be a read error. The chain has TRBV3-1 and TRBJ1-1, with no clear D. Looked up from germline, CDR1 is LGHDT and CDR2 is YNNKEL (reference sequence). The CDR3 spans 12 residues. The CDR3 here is CARSQRNTEAFF. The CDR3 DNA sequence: TGTGCCAGAAGCCAGCGGAACACTGAAGCTTTCTTT.